The 2 T cell receptor beta chains presented below share a single source sample, sequenced in a study of cytomegalovirus exposure and HLA in healthy donors. Amplification used 60 Vbeta primers and 13 Jbeta primers. TCRdb's copy holds only in-frame clones and misses some; the assay was immunoSEQ multiplex PCR. The table shows around 110,000 clones, with 75% to 85% occurring only once. Sequencing input: PBMCs. These receptors were taken from a man aged 25 to 40 in good health and CMV-seropositive.

The chain recombines TRBV18 with TRBJ2-7; TRBD2 matches at 8 bases. The CDR3 is 14 amino acids. The J segment lost 7 bases and the V segment lost 3 bases, leaving 8 bases of the junction unmatched. CDR1 is KGHSH, CDR2 LQKENI, per germline. The DNA of the CDR3 is TGTGCCAGCTCACCGGGACTAGTCTCGGGAGAGCAGTACTTC. It is translated as CASSPGLVSGEQYF.

The chain links TRBV7-8 to TRBJ1-3, with D maybe TRBD1 (6 bases). Trimming left V 5 bases short and J 3 bases short, with 14 bases between. The germline V gene has CDR1 SGHVS and CDR2 FQNEAQ. The CDR3 has 15 amino acids. The chain's CDR3 is CASSHGGAGGNTIYF. DNA of the CDR3: TGTGCCAGCAGCCATGGGGGGGCAGGTGGAAACACCATATATTTT.